The 17 T cell receptor beta chains listed next were all sequenced from one sample in a study of T cells in women clearing cervical HPV infection. Here immunoSEQ multiplex PCR was the method, and the copy in TCRdb shows in-frame clones only, minus some. The sample totals about 31,000 clones. The material sequenced was blood buffy coat. Source of these receptors: a woman between 18 and 70 years old with a cervical HPV16 infection that either progressed to CIN3+ or cleared (not recorded which).

The sequenced CDR3 bases are TGCAGCGTTGAAGGGTTGGCTAGCGGGAGGGGCAATGAG. Protein: CSVEGLASGRGNE. The whole CDR3 protein is CSVEGLASGRGNEQFF. The V gene is TRBV29-1, the J gene TRBJ2-1; 12 bases are a match to TRBD2. The read gets to within 3 residues of the CDR3 end, and the germline J gene fills in the rest. CDR1 is SQVTM, CDR2 ANQGSEA, per germline. Trimming cost V 1 base and J 6 bases; bases outside gene matches: 7. The CDR3 is made up of 16 amino acids.

With respect to this clone: The missing CDR3 end, 3 residues past where the read stops, is filled in from the germline J gene. The chain combines TRBV12-3 or TRBV12-4 with TRBJ2-2; 13 positions match TRBD2. This CDR3 contains 16 residues. Losses at the gene ends were 7 bases for V and 7 bases for J; bases not matched to a gene: 9. CDR3 DNA, as far as it was read: TGTGCCAGCAACATGGGACTAGCGGGGACGGGCGGGGAG. Amino acids: CASNMGLAGTGGE. The whole CDR3 protein reads CASNMGLAGTGGELFF.

Points on this clone: The read halts 3 residues ahead of the CDR3 end, with the missing end drawn from the germline J gene. The chain is built from TRBV4-2 and TRBJ2-5; no firm D call. CDR1 is LGHNA and CDR2 is YNFKEQ in the germline V gene. The germline V and J ends were trimmed by 0 bases and 0 bases, with 11 bases remaining between them. The CDR3 contains 16 residues. CDR3 in amino acids: CASSQERSAYQETQYF. CDR3 bases read: TGTGCCAGCAGCCAAGAGCGGTCGGCGTACCAAGAGACC.

With regard to this clone: The read falls 3 residues short of the CDR3 end, and the missing part is taken from the germline J gene. The chain has TRBV30 and TRBJ2-1; TRBD2 is a possible D gene (7 bases). The V end lost 3 bases, the J end lost 4 bases, and 16 bases lay between the germline ends. The CDR3 sequence is 15 residues long. The V gene's germline CDR1 is GTSNPN and CDR2 SVGIG (reference sequence). Here the CDR3 reads CAWRLGGADYNEQFF. The part of the CDR3 DNA that was read is TGTGCCTGGAGACTTGGGGGGGCCGATTACAATGAG.

Remarks on this clone: The read gets to within 3 residues of the CDR3 end, and the germline J gene fills in the rest. The chain uses TRBV6-2 or TRBV6-3 and TRBJ1-6; D ambiguous. This CDR3 comprises 13 residues. V dropped 5 bases and J dropped 7 bases, with 9 bases sitting between them. Looked up from germline, CDR1 is MNHEY and CDR2 is SVGEGT. Incomplete CDR3 DNA: TGTGCCAGCAGTCCCACGAGGAATTCACCC. Translating gives CASSPTRNSP. The entire CDR3 reads CASSPTRNSPLHF.

Regarding this clone: The read ends 3 residues early relative to the CDR3; the germline J gene fills the gap. The gene calls are TRBV19 and TRBJ2-3; 9 nucleotides line up with TRBD1. Germline V gene sequence: CDR1 LNHDA, CDR2 SQIVND (reference sequence). The CDR3 is 14 residues long. This CDR3 reads CASSIGTGSQPQYF. CDR3 DNA (partial): TGTGCCAGTAGTATTGGGACAGGGAGTCAGCCG.

The covered CDR3 bases are TGTGCCAGCACGACAGAGAGAAAA. It translates to CASTTERK. The full CDR3 sequence reads CASTTERKAFF. The chain links TRBV2 to TRBJ1-1; possible D gene TRBD1, 5 bases. The sequence runs out 3 residues before the end of the CDR3; the remainder is reconstructed from the germline J gene. The CDR3 consists of 11 residues. Germline lookup yields CDR1 SNHLY and CDR2 FYNNEI.

With regard to this clone: The sequence runs out 3 residues before the end of the CDR3; the remainder is reconstructed from the germline J gene. This rearrangement joins TRBV10-1 to TRBJ2-7; a possible D gene is TRBD1 (6 bases). CDR3 size: 15 residues. CDR1 WNHNN and CDR2 SYGVQD come from the germline V gene (reference sequence). Deletions cut 5 bases from V and 6 bases from J, with 20 bases between. The CDR3 bases that were read are TGCGCCAGCAGTAGGGGACACCTAATCTCGGGCGAG. Translated: CASSRGHLISGE. The complete CDR3 sequence is CASSRGHLISGEQYF.

Of note for this clone: The read ends 3 residues early relative to the CDR3; the germline J gene fills the gap. This sequence joins TRBV5-1 and TRBJ2-4, with D hard to call. Germline V CDR1 and CDR2: SGHRS, YFSETQ. The CDR3 contains 14 residues. CDR3 DNA (partial): TGCGCCAGCAGCTTGGACAGACCAGGCTATGGT. Translating it yields CASSLDRPGYG. From start to end, the CDR3 is CASSLDRPGYGQYF.

As regards this clone: The CDR3 is cut off 3 residues early in the read; its end comes from the germline J gene. The rearrangement links TRBV20-1 to TRBJ2-5, with 14 bases fitting TRBD2. V dropped 1 base and J dropped 5; count of bases not matched to a gene: 0. From germline, CDR1 is DFQATT and CDR2 SNEGSKA (reference sequence). This CDR3 is 14 amino acids long. The chain's CDR3 is CSARGTSGRETQYF. The sequenced CDR3 bases are TGCAGTGCTAGAGGGACTAGCGGGAGGGAGACC.

Of note for this clone: The read ends 3 residues shy of where the CDR3 ends; the end is completed using the germline J gene. The rearrangement joins TRBV6-2 or TRBV6-3 to TRBJ2-5, with TRBD2 matching over 8 bases. The trim removed 5 bases at V and 5 bases at J, leaving 16 bases unmatched. The V gene's germline CDR1 is MNHEY and CDR2 SVGEGT. The CDR3 runs 17 residues. The CDR3 reads CASSKLWPGLVPETQYF. CDR3 DNA, as far as it was read: TGTGCCAGCAGTAAGCTTTGGCCGGGACTAGTCCCTGAGACC.

Note on this clone: The DNA ends 3 residues before the CDR3 does, and the rest of the CDR3 is filled in from the germline J gene. V is TRBV30 and J is TRBJ1-6, with D possibly TRBD1 on 6 matching bases. V lost 4 bases and J 7 bases, leaving 14 bases between the germline ends. Germline loops: CDR1 GTSNPN, CDR2 SVGIG (reference sequence). The CDR3 extends over 14 amino acids. CDR3: CAWTSAGGNSPLHF. The covered CDR3 bases are TGTGCCTGGACGTCGGCGGGGGGCAATTCACCC.

The CDR3 region is CSVEITGTTIGEKLFF. The DNA read from the CDR3 is TGCAGCGTTGAAATTACCGGGACTACAATAGGTGAAAAG. V usage is TRBV29-1 and J usage is TRBJ2-2, with 7 bases matching TRBD2. The read halts 3 residues ahead of the CDR3 end, with the missing end drawn from the germline J gene. This CDR3 is 16 amino acids long. Germline CDR1 reads SQVTM; CDR2 reads ANQGSEA.

About this clone itself: The CDR3 end is not reached by the read, which stops 3 residues before it; the germline J gene fills it in. The chain has TRBV7-9 and TRBJ2-3; possibly TRBD2 for D (6 bases). CDR1 and CDR2 from the germline V gene are SEHNR and FQNEAQ (reference sequence). The CDR3 is 14 residues long. CDR3 DNA, as far as it was read: TGTGCCAGCAGCTTAGTTGGATCGGGGGAGACG. This translates into CASSLVGSGET. The entire CDR3 reads CASSLVGSGETQYF.

To note about this clone: With the read ending 3 residues before the CDR3 end, the germline J gene is used to fill in that end. The rearrangement links TRBV5-5 to TRBJ2-5; 7 bases map to TRBD2. V trimming: 4 bases; J trimming: 1 base; junction bases outside the gene matches: 4. Germline V gene sequence: CDR1 SGHKS, CDR2 YYEKEE (reference sequence). The CDR3 is 14 residues long. The CDR3 here is CASSLSGFQETQYF. CDR3 DNA, as far as it was read: TGTGCCAGCAGCCTTAGCGGGTTCCAAGAGACC.

A note on this clone: A read error may produce the germline difference seen at one junction end. The read terminates 3 residues before the CDR3 end, so the remaining end is supplied by the germline J gene. The V gene is TRBV4-2, the J gene TRBJ1-3; weak D call: TRBD1 (5 bases). Germline CDR1 is LGHNA and CDR2 is YNFKEQ. The CDR3 totals 13 residues. CDR3 protein: CASSQDWGDTIYF. The CDR3 bases that were read are TGCGCCAGCAGCCAAGATTGGGGGGACACC.

A note on this clone: The read finishes 3 residues shy of the CDR3 end, and the germline J gene is used to complete it. This rearrangement joins TRBV5-1 to TRBJ1-1; TRBD1 matches 10 bases. The length of the CDR3 is 14 residues. V shed 4 bases and J 5 bases; nucleotides not matched to a gene: 5. Germline V gene sequence: CDR1 SGHRS, CDR2 YFSETQ. CDR3: CASSLGQGVTEAFF. The sequenced CDR3 bases are TGCGCCAGCAGCCTCGGACAGGGGGTAACTGAA. The full variable domain, with the rest looked up from reference TRBV5-1 and TRBJ1-1, is KAGVTQTPRYLIKTRGQQVTLSCSPISGHRSVSWYQQTPGQGLQFLFEYFSETQRNKGNFPGRFSGRQFSNSRSEMNVSTLELGDSALYLCASSLGQGVTEAFFGQGTRLTVV.